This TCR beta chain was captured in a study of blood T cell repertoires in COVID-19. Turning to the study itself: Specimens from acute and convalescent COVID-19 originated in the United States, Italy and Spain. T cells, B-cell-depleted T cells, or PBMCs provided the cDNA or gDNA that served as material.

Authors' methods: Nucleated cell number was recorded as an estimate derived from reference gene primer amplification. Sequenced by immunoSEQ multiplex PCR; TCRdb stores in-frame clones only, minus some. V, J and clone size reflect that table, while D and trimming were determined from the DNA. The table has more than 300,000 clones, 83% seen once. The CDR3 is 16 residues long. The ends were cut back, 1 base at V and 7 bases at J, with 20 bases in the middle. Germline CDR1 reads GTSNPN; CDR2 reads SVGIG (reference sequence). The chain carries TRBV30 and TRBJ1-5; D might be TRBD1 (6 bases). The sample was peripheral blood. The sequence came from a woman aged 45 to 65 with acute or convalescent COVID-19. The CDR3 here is CAWSATISRGFQPQHF. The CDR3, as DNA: TGTGCCTGGAGTGCTACGATCTCCAGGGGCTTCCAGCCCCAGCATTTT.